This T cell receptor beta chain was identified in a study of vaccination and CD4 T cells after COVID-19. Study at large: Comprising six males and four females, the convalescent participants counted two Hispanic individuals among them. The post-COVID sampling time was a median around 91 days after diagnosis, ranging from 35 to 161. Stimulation of the cells used overlapping spike peptide pools from SARS-CoV-2 and from the common cold coronaviruses HCoV-NL63, HCoV-OC43 and HCoV-229E.

As to this clonotype: Its matching antigen is unknown.

This sample's treatment: roughly 10-day PBMC culture with coronavirus spike peptide pools or control peptides (ViraFEST assay). There are 14 residues in the CDR3. Germline lookup yields CDR1 SGHVS and CDR2 FQNEAQ. With V trimmed by 5 bases and J by 8 bases, 6 bases remained unmatched. The Oncomine TCR Beta short-read assay generated sequence data from the DNA of cultured CD4+ T cells. MiXCR was run by TCRdb on the PCR reads, yielding one entry per CDR3 protein. The data contain about 10,000 distinct CDR3 sequences, just over 60% of them singletons. The sequencing input was CD4+ T cells from blood, cultured in vitro. The chain has TRBV7-8 and TRBJ2-3; 11 nucleotides match TRBD2. The receptor was derived from a human donor who had recovered from COVID-19. The CDR3, as DNA: TGTGCCAGCAGCCTACTAGCGGGAGTGGGTACGCAGTATTTT. Translation gives CASSLLAGVGTQYF.